The T cell receptor (beta chain) described here comes from a study of OX40 agonist ivuxolimab in advanced cancers. Regarding the study as a whole: Relative to CD4+ cells, CD8+ T cells on average had more expanded clones. There was clonal expansion of CD4+ and CD8+ blood T cells by week 6 at 0.1 to 3.0 mg/kg.

The data were produced by immunoSEQ multiplex PCR, yet TCRdb's version contains in-frame clones alone and is incomplete. Among about 28,000 clones, more than 70% were seen once, and the ten largest hold about 25%. This clone was picked up a small number of times. Its specificity is not known. The germline gives CDR1 LGHNA, CDR2 YNFKEQ. V dropped 0 bases and J dropped 0 bases, with 12 bases sitting between them. The CDR3 spans 16 residues. The clonotype originates from an adult with an advanced solid tumor such as melanoma, head and neck, liver or kidney cancer. This chain links TRBV4-2 with TRBJ2-7; D call uncertain. The material was CD4+ or CD8+ T cells sorted from blood, obtained in a trial of the OX40 agonist ivuxolimab. CDR3 in DNA: TGTGCCAGCAGCCAAGATCAGGAACTACACTCCTACGAGCAGTACTTC. As protein: CASSQDQELHSYEQYF.